This entry lists 3 T cell receptor beta chains sequenced from one sample in a study of cytomegalovirus exposure and HLA in healthy donors (dated by TCRdb to about 2017). Libraries were made using the immunoSEQ multiplex PCR assay. For the multiplex PCR, a mixture combining 60 forward primers for TCR Vbeta segments and 13 reverse primers for TCR Jbeta segments was used. In its TCRdb copy, this immuneACCESS table keeps in-frame sequences only and misses some clones. Where compared with another copy, unresolved V genes explain less than half of these, and the others have no known cause. Recorded for this sample are under 200,000 clones; over 75% of them occurred a single time. Together, the top ten hold about 3.1% of the sample. Material for sequencing was PBMCs. The receptors derive from a female donor in good health and CMV-seronegative.

A single count supports this clone. J is TRBJ1-4 and V is TRBV5-6; 7 nucleotides agree with TRBD1. Germline lookup yields CDR1 SGHDT and CDR2 YYEEEE. This CDR3 comprises 14 residues. The V gene end was trimmed by 5 bases and the J gene end by 8 bases; junction bases not matched to a gene: 9. The CDR3 spells CASRLKGAGEKLFF. CDR3 nucleotide sequence: TGTGCCAGCAGGTTGAAGGGGGCGGGGGAAAAACTGTTTTTT.

This clone was observed a handful of times. The chain has TRBV27 and TRBJ2-7; 16 bases map to TRBD2. The CDR3 has 16 amino acids. In germline, CDR1 is MNHEY, CDR2 SMNVEV (reference sequence). The V gene end was trimmed by 5 bases and the J gene end by 2 bases; junction bases not matched to a gene: 3. CDR3: CASSPGLAGGAYEQYF. In DNA, the CDR3 is TGTGCCAGCAGTCCGGGACTAGCGGGAGGGGCCTACGAGCAGTACTTC.

In this sample, this clone turned up once. The chain combines TRBV18 with TRBJ1-3, with D hard to call. V was pared by 4 bases and J by 0 bases, with 7 bases between. Per germline, CDR1 KGHSH and CDR2 LQKENI. The CDR3 has 14 residues. The CDR3 is CASSHRDSGNTIYF. CDR3 sequence (DNA): TGTGCCAGCTCACACAGAGACTCTGGAAACACCATATATTTT.